The T cell receptor beta chain described here comes from a study of OX40 agonist ivuxolimab in advanced cancers. General study results and limits: Partial responders at 0.1-3.0 mg/kg showed near-lowest clonal expansion. Among T cells, CD8+ cells averaged more expanded clones than CD4+ cells.

Sequencing used immunoSEQ multiplex PCR; TCRdb keeps in-frame clones, though not all of them. The profile shows approximately 52,000 clones, approximately 84% of them singletons. Trimming cost V 5 bases and J 5 bases, with 12 bases left between them. The germline V gene has CDR1 PRHDT and CDR2 FYEKMQ (reference sequence). This CDR3 has 13 amino acids. A word on this clone: The antigen is undetermined.

The sequenced sample was CD4+ or CD8+ T cells sorted from blood, obtained in a trial of the OX40 agonist ivuxolimab. This receptor was obtained from an adult with an advanced solid tumor such as melanoma, head and neck, liver or kidney cancer. The chain combines TRBV13 with TRBJ2-5; D assignment may be TRBD1 or TRBD2 (5 bases each). The CDR3 bases are TGTGCCAGCAGCCCGGTGGGGGTGGAGACCCAGTACTTC. The encoded protein is CASSPVGVETQYF.